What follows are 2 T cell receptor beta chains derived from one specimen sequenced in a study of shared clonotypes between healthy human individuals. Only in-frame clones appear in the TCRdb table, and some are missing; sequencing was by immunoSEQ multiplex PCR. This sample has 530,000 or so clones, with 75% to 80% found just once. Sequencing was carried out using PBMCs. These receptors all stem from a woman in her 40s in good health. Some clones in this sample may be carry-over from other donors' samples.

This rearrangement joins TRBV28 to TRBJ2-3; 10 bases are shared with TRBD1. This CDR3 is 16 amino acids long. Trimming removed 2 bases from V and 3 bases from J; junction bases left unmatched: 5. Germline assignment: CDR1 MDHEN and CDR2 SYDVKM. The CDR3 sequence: CASSLDRGLITDTQYF. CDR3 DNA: TGTGCCAGCAGTTTAGACAGGGGGCTGATTACAGATACGCAGTATTTT.

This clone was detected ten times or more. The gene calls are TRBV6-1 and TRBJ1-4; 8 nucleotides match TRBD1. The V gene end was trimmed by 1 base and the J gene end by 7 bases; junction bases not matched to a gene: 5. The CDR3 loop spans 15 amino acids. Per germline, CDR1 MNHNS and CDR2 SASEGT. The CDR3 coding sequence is TGTGCCAGCAGTGAAGGCGAGGGGACAGGTGAAAAACTGTTTTTT. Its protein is CASSEGEGTGEKLFF.